The rows below give T cell receptor beta chains drawn from one sample of a study of T cell repertoires in cytomegalovirus infection. Each CDR3 protein gets one entry after TCRdb re-called the reads with MiXCR. The table lists some 500,000 distinct CDR3 sequences, 35% to 50% of them singletons. No antigen has been identified for these receptors. The specimen was cultured PBMCs, collected from culture after CMV antigen stimulation. The receptors derive from a human donor in good health (CMV status not recorded). Some clones in this sample may be carry-over from other donors' samples. CDR3s include the opening cysteine and the closing phenylalanine or tryptophan. Each record gives: V gene, clone size, D gene, CDR3 length, J gene, CDR3 DNA, CDR3 protein. The D gene is left open where the match is weak. Expanded clones are given a class, and other clones once, few, many or no size at all.

TRBV30	once	.	13	TRBJ1-2	TGTGCCTGGAGTAAGGAGAGAAACTATGGCTACACCTTC	CAWSKERNYGYTF
TRBV4-1	few	.	17	TRBJ1-5	TGCGCCAGCAGCCAAGAGGCGGGGTTCGGAGGCAGTCAGCCCCAGCATTTT	CASSQEAGFGGSQPQHF
TRBV12-3/TRBV12-4	.	TRBD1	14	TRBJ2-2	TGTGCCAGCGGGACAGGGTGGGACACCGGGGAGCTGTTTTTT	CASGTGWDTGELFF
TRBV7-9	.	TRBD2	17	TRBJ2-1	TGTGCCAGCAGCTTAGCTCGGTCTAGCGGATACTACAATGAGCAGTTCTTC	CASSLARSSGYYNEQFF
TRBV2	.	TRBD1	14	TRBJ2-1	TGTGCCAGCAGTGGGCGAGAGGGGGCCAATGAGCAGTTCTTC	CASSGREGANEQFF
TRBV4-3	.	.	16	TRBJ2-5	TGCGCCAGCAGCCAAGTGGCCGGACGCCCTCTCGAGACCAAGTACTTC	CASSQVAGRPLETKYF
TRBV12-3/TRBV12-4	.	.	12	TRBJ2-7	TGTGCCAGCAGCCGGACATTTTACGAGCAGTACTTC	CASSRTFYEQYF
TRBV7-9	few	.	12	TRBJ1-1	TGTGCCAGCAGCCGCGCGGGGACTGAAGCTTTCTTT	CASSRAGTEAFF
TRBV7-2	.	TRBD1	17	TRBJ1-2	TGTGCCAGCAGCCCTAGCTTCGGACAGGGGGAAATCTATGGCTACACCTTC	CASSPSFGQGEIYGYTF
TRBV7-7	.	TRBD2	15	TRBJ2-1	TGTGCCAGCAGCCCGGGACTAGCGGGGACTCATGAGCAGTTCTTC	CASSPGLAGTHEQFF
TRBV7-8	few	.	12	TRBJ2-2	TGTGCCAGCAGCACCCCGGCCGGGGAGCTGTTTTTT	CASSTPAGELFF